This record covers a single TCR beta chain. The junction departs from the called germline gene at one end, perhaps through a read error. This record belongs to a study of cytomegalovirus exposure and HLA in healthy donors. The V gene's germline CDR1 is SSHAT and CDR2 FNYEAQ (reference sequence). CDR3 length equals 14 residues. Amplification used 60 Vbeta primers and 13 Jbeta primers. Profiling relied on immunoSEQ multiplex PCR, and the TCRdb table lists in-frame clones only, not all of them. The sample has 50,000 to 55,000 clones; roughly four fifths are singletons. The sequence was obtained from a boy younger than 18 in good health and CMV-seropositive. Sequenced material: PBMCs. The V gene is TRBV7-7, the J gene TRBJ2-5; possibly TRBD2 for D (6 bases). CDR3 amino acids: CASSSRGGIETQYF. CDR3 coding DNA: TGTGCTAGCAGCTCGCGTGGGGGGATAGAGACCCAGTACTTC.